The TCR beta chain described here comes from a study of blood T cell repertoires in COVID-19. This clone is a singleton in its sample. Some clones are missing from TCRdb's copy, which holds only in-frame ones; the method was immunoSEQ multiplex PCR. Of some 52,000 clones listed, roughly 84% are singletons. Trimming cost V 11 bases and J 3 bases, with 13 bases left between them. The CDR3 consists of 13 residues. The germline gives CDR1 MDHEN, CDR2 SYDVKM. This clonotype originated in a man aged 45-60 years with acute or convalescent COVID-19. The chain recombines TRBV28 with TRBJ1-4; D is perhaps TRBD1 (6 bases). Material for sequencing was peripheral blood. The CDR3 loop reads CASFGGPNEKLFF. In nucleotides, the CDR3 is TGTGCCTCCTTTGGGGGCCCTAATGAAAAACTGTTTTTT.